This T cell receptor (beta chain) comes out of a study of TIL therapy for anti-PD-1-resistant metastatic lung cancer. Trimming at V came to 5 bases and at J to 2 bases, leaving 9 bases not matched to a gene. CDR1 and CDR2 from the germline V gene are SGHRS and YFSETQ. This CDR3 has 15 amino acids. This was the immunoSEQ v3 assay. Sequencing depth was some 2 million read pairs for survey level, roughly 5-6.5 million for deep. Measured with immunoSEQ multiplex PCR; TCRdb has only the in-frame clones, and not every one. The table shows about 95,000 clones, with roughly 65% occurring only once. Time point described: pre-treatment sample, taken before nivolumab and TIL therapy. Tumor tissue came from excised metastases, mostly pleural nodules or supraclavicular lymph nodes.

This TCR came from a person aged 25-80 years with non-small cell lung cancer. The chain uses TRBV5-1 and TRBJ1-2; TRBD1 matches 7 bases. This specimen was tumor tissue, taken at baseline. CDR3 region: CASSSSDRINYGYTF. The DNA for the CDR3 is TGCGCCAGCAGTTCGTCGGACAGGATAAACTATGGCTACACCTTC.